The rows below give T cell receptor beta chains drawn from one sample of a study of identical twins. Using its own MiXCR run on the 5' RACE reads, TCRdb lists one record per CDR3 protein. The sample includes 300,000 to 350,000 distinct CDR3 sequences, about 12% of them seen just once. The data were also submitted as part of a second study, on yellow fever vaccine responses in identical twins.

What was sequenced was CD8+ T cells sorted from blood. The source is a woman under 30 in good health. CDR3s include the opening cysteine and the closing phenylalanine or tryptophan. Fields, in order: clone size, D gene, J gene, V gene, CDR3 DNA, CDR3 protein. A D gene is named only where the DNA matches it firmly. Size tells how often a clone was seen (once, few, many) or the class of an expanded clone, and some rows leave it out.

clone size: few
D gene: NA
J gene: TRBJ2-1
V gene: TRBV6-1
CDR3 DNA: TGTGCCAGCAACTTCCCCGGGGCGGCAAGTGAGCAGTTCTTC
CDR3 protein: CASNFPGAASEQFF

clone size: NA
D gene: NA
J gene: TRBJ1-2
V gene: TRBV12-3/TRBV12-4
CDR3 DNA: TGTGCCAGCAGTTTAGCGGTTCCCAGGGTGGGATTCTATGGCTACACCTTC
CDR3 protein: CASSLAVPRVGFYGYTF

clone size: once
D gene: NA
J gene: TRBJ2-1
V gene: TRBV20-1
CDR3 DNA: TGCAGTGCTTGGGACCGTGAGTGGGACAATGAGCAGTTCTTC
CDR3 protein: CSAWDREWDNEQFF

clone size: few
D gene: TRBD2
J gene: TRBJ2-2
V gene: TRBV12-3/TRBV12-4
CDR3 DNA: TGTGCCAGCAGTTTTTTAGCGGGAGGGCCGTCGGCCGGGGAGCTGTTTTTT
CDR3 protein: CASSFLAGGPSAGELFF

clone size: many
D gene: NA
J gene: TRBJ2-3
V gene: TRBV15
CDR3 DNA: TGTGCCACCAGCAGAGCGTCTAGCGATGTTACAGATACGCAGTATTTT
CDR3 protein: CATSRASSDVTDTQYF

clone size: many
D gene: NA
J gene: TRBJ2-1
V gene: TRBV12-3/TRBV12-4
CDR3 DNA: TGTGCCAGCAGCACCCTAGAGGCCAATGAGCAGTTCTTC
CDR3 protein: CASSTLEANEQFF

clone size: NA
D gene: NA
J gene: TRBJ1-1
V gene: TRBV6-2/TRBV6-3
CDR3 DNA: TGTGCCAGCAGTTACTCGAGAGGGATCCTAAACACTGAAGCTTTCTTT
CDR3 protein: CASSYSRGILNTEAFF

clone size: many
D gene: TRBD1
J gene: TRBJ2-1
V gene: TRBV12-3/TRBV12-4
CDR3 DNA: TGTGCCAGCAGTCTACAGGGGGCCTACAATGAGCAGTTCTTC
CDR3 protein: CASSLQGAYNEQFF

clone size: few
D gene: NA
J gene: TRBJ2-1
V gene: TRBV9
CDR3 DNA: TGTGCCAGCAGCGTAAGCGGCCAGGGGGAGCAGTTCTTC
CDR3 protein: CASSVSGQGEQFF

clone size: many
D gene: NA
J gene: TRBJ2-1
V gene: TRBV27
CDR3 DNA: TGTGCCAGCAGCTTAGGCAATGAGCAGTTCTTC
CDR3 protein: CASSLGNEQFF

clone size: many
D gene: NA
J gene: TRBJ2-1
V gene: TRBV7-3
CDR3 DNA: TGTGCCAGCAGCACGGGCAATGAGCAGTTCTTC
CDR3 protein: CASSTGNEQFF

clone size: many
D gene: NA
J gene: TRBJ2-5
V gene: TRBV12-3/TRBV12-4
CDR3 DNA: TGTGCCACCGCCTCTGCGTCGCGACAAGAGACCCAGTACTTC
CDR3 protein: CATASASRQETQYF

clone size: NA
D gene: NA
J gene: TRBJ1-1
V gene: TRBV20-1
CDR3 DNA: TGCAGTGTAAAACCGACAGAATCGAACACTGAAGCTTTCTTT
CDR3 protein: CSVKPTESNTEAFF

clone size: NA
D gene: NA
J gene: TRBJ2-3
V gene: TRBV3-1
CDR3 DNA: TGTGCCAGCAGCCTGGACCACCCTACAGGGGATACGCAGTATTTT
CDR3 protein: CASSLDHPTGDTQYF

clone size: few
D gene: NA
J gene: TRBJ1-6
V gene: TRBV28
CDR3 DNA: TGTGCCAGCAGTTTATCGGGGCCGAATTCACCCCTCCACTTT
CDR3 protein: CASSLSGPNSPLHF

clone size: few
D gene: TRBD1
J gene: TRBJ1-6
V gene: TRBV20-1
CDR3 DNA: TGCAGTGCGGAGCCAGGGGGTGGGTCCTATAATTCACCCCTCCACTTT
CDR3 protein: CSAEPGGGSYNSPLHF

clone size: NA
D gene: NA
J gene: TRBJ2-7
V gene: TRBV12-5
CDR3 DNA: TGTGCTAGTGGCCTGGCGGCAAGTAACTACGAGCAGTACTTC
CDR3 protein: CASGLAASNYEQYF

clone size: NA
D gene: NA
J gene: TRBJ2-5
V gene: TRBV11-2
CDR3 DNA: TGTGCCAGCAGCCCCAGGGTCGAATTAAACCAAGAGACCCAGTACTTC
CDR3 protein: CASSPRVELNQETQYF

clone size: few
D gene: NA
J gene: TRBJ2-5
V gene: TRBV20-1
CDR3 DNA: TGCAGTGCACCCACCGTGAGAGGGGGGATGGATCAGACCCAGTACTTC
CDR3 protein: CSAPTVRGGMDQTQYF

clone size: many
D gene: NA
J gene: TRBJ2-7
V gene: TRBV20-1
CDR3 DNA: TGCAGTGCTAGAGAACAGGGTTACGAGCAGTACTTC
CDR3 protein: CSAREQGYEQYF

clone size: many
D gene: TRBD1
J gene: TRBJ2-1
V gene: TRBV4-2
CDR3 DNA: TGTGCCGGCGGGACAGGGGGCCATGAGCAGTTCTTC
CDR3 protein: CAGGTGGHEQFF

clone size: many
D gene: TRBD2
J gene: TRBJ2-1
V gene: TRBV11-2
CDR3 DNA: TGTGCCAGCAGCTTGGGCCTAGCGGGAGTTTCAAATGAGCAGTTCTTC
CDR3 protein: CASSLGLAGVSNEQFF

clone size: NA
D gene: NA
J gene: TRBJ1-1
V gene: TRBV7-9
CDR3 DNA: TGTGCCAGCACCCAGTCGGGGGTGGTTAGGAACACTGAAGCTTTCTTT
CDR3 protein: CASTQSGVVRNTEAFF

clone size: many
D gene: TRBD1
J gene: TRBJ2-5
V gene: TRBV20-1
CDR3 DNA: TGCAGTGCCCGGACAGGGGGGCCTCAAGAGACCCAGTACTTC
CDR3 protein: CSARTGGPQETQYF

clone size: NA
D gene: TRBD2
J gene: TRBJ2-2
V gene: TRBV19
CDR3 DNA: TGTGCCAGTAGTATCCGGCTAGCGGGCACCGGGGAGCTGTTTTTT
CDR3 protein: CASSIRLAGTGELFF

clone size: NA
D gene: TRBD1
J gene: TRBJ1-6
V gene: TRBV7-9
CDR3 DNA: TGTGCCAGCAGCTTCGGACAGGGGGGTTCACCCCTCCACTTT
CDR3 protein: CASSFGQGGSPLHF

clone size: NA
D gene: TRBD1
J gene: TRBJ2-7
V gene: TRBV6-1
CDR3 DNA: TGTGCCAGCAGTGGGATCGGACAGGGGGACCCCCACGAGCAGTACTTC
CDR3 protein: CASSGIGQGDPHEQYF